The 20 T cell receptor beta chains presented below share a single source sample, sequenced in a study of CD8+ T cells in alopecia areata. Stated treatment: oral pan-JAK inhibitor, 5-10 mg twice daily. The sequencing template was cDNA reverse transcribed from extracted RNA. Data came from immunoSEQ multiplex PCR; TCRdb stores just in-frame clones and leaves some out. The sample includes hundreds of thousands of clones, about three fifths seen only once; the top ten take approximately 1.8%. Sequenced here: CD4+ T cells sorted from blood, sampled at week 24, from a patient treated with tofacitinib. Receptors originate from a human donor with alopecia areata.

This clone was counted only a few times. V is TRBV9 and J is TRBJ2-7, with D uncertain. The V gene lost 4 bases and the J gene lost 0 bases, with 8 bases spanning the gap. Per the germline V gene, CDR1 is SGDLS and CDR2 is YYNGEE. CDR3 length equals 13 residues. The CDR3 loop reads CASSPGSSYEQYF. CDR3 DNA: TGTGCCAGCAGCCCAGGAAGCTCCTACGAGCAGTACTTC.

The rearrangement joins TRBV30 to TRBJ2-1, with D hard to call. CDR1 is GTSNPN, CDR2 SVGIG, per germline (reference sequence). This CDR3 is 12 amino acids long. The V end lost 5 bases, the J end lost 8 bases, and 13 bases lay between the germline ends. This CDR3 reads CAWDGQSHEQFF. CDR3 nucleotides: TGTGCCTGGGATGGGCAGTCCCATGAGCAGTTCTTC. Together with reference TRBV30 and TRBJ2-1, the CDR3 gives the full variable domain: SQTIHQWPATLVQPVGSPLSLECTVEGTSNPNLYWYRQAAGRGLQLLFYSVGIGQISSEVPQNLSASRPQDRQFILSSKKLLLSDSGFYLCAWDGQSHEQFFGPGTRLTVL.

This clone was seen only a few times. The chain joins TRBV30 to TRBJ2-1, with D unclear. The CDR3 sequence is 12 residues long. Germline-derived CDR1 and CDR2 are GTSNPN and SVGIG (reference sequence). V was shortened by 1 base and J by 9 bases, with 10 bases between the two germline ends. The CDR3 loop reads CAWSGGYGEQFF. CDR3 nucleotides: TGTGCCTGGAGTGGCGGATACGGTGAGCAGTTCTTC.

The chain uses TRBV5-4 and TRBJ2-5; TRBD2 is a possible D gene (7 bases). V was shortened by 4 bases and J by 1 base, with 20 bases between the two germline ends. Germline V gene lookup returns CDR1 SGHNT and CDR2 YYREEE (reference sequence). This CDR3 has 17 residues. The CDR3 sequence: CASSPGGTGGVQETQYF. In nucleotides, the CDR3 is TGTGCCAGCAGCCCGGGGGGAACGGGGGGCGTCCAAGAGACCCAGTACTTC.

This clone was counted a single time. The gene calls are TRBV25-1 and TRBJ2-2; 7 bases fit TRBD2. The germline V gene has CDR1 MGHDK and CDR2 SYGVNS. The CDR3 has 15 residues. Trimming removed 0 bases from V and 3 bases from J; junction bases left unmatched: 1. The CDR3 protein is CASSEYRGDTGELFF. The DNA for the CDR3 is TGTGCCAGCAGTGAATATCGGGGGGACACCGGGGAGCTGTTTTTT.

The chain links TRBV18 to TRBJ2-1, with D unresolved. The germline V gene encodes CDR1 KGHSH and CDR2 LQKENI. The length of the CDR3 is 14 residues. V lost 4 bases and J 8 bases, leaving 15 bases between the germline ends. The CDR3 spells CASSLLSNTYEQFF. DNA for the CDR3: TGTGCCAGCTCACTGTTATCAAATACGTATGAGCAGTTCTTC.

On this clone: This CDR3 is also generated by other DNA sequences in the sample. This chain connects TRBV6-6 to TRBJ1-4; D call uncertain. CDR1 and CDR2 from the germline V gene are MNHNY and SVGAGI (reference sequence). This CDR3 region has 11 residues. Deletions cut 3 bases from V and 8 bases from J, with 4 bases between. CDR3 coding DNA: TGTGCCAGCAGTTATCGGGAAAAACTGTTTTTT. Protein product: CASSYREKLFF.

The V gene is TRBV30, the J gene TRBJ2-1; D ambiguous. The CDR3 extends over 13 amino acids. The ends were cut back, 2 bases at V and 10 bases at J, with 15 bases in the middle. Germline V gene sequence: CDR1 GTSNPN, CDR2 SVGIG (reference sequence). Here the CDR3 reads CAWSPRGDGEQFF. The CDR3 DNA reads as TGTGCCTGGAGTCCACGAGGAGATGGGGAGCAGTTCTTC.

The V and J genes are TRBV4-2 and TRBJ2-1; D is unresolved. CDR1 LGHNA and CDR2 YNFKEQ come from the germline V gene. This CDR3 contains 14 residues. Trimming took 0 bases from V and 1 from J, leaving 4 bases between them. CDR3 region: CASSQEGSYNEQFF. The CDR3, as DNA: TGTGCCAGCAGCCAAGAGGGATCCTACAATGAGCAGTTCTTC.

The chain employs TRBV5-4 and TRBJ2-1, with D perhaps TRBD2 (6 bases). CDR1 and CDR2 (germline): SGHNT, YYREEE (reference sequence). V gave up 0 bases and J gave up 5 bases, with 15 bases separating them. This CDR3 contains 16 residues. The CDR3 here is CASSLGTIRSDNEQFF. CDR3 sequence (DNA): TGTGCCAGCAGCTTGGGGACTATCCGATCGGACAATGAGCAGTTCTTC.

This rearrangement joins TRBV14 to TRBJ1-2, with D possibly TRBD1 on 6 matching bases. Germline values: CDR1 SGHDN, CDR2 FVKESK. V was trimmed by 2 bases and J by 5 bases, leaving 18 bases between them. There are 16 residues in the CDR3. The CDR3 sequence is CASSQPPGRGEYGYTF. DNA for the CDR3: TGTGCCAGCAGCCAACCCCCTGGCAGGGGAGAGTATGGCTACACCTTC.

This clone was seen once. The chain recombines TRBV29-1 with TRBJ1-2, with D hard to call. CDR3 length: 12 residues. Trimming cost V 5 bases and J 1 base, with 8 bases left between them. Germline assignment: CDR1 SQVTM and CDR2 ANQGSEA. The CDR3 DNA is TGCAGCGTTTGGGCGGTTAACTATGGCTACACCTTC. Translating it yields CSVWAVNYGYTF.

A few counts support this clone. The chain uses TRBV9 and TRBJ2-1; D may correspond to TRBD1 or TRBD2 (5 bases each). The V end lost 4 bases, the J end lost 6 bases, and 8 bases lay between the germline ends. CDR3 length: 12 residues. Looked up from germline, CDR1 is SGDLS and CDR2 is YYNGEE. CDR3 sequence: CASSTGGNEQFF. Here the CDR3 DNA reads TGTGCCAGCAGCACTGGGGGCAATGAGCAGTTCTTC.

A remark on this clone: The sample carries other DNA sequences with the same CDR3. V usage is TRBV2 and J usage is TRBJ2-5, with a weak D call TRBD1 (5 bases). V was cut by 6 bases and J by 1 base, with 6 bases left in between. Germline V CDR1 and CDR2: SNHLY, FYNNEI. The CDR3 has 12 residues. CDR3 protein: CASRQGQETQYF. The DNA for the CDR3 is TGTGCCAGCAGGCAGGGCCAAGAGACCCAGTACTTC.

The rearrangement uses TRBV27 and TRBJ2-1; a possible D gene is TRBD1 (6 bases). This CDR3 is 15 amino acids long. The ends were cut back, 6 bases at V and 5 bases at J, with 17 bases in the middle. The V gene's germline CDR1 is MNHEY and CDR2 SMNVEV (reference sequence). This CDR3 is CASSTAGQLNNEQFF. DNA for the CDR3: TGTGCCAGCAGCACGGCTGGACAGCTAAACAATGAGCAGTTCTTC.

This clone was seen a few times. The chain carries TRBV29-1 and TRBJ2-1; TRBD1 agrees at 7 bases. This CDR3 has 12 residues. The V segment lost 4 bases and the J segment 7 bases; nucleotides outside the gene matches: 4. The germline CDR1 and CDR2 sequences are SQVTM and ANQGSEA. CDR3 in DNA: TGCAGCGTTGGACAGGGTGGAAATGAGCAGTTCTTC. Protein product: CSVGQGGNEQFF.

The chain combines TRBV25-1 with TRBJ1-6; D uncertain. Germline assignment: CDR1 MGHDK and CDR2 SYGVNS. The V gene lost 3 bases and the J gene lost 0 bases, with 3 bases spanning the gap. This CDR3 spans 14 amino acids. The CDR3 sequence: CASSDSSYNSPLHF. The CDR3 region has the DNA TGTGCCAGCAGTGATAGCTCCTATAATTCACCCCTCCACTTT.

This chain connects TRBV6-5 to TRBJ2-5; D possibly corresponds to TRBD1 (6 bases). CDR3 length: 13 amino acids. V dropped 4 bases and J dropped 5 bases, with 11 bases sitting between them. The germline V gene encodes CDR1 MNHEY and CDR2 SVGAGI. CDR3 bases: TGTGCCAGCAGTTCGACAGGACGGGAGACCCAGTACTTC. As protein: CASSSTGRETQYF.

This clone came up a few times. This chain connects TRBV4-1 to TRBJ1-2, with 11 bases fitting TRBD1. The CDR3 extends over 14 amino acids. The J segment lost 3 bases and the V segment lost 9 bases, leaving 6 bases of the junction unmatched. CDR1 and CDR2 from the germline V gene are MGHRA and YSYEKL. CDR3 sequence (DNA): TGCGCCAGTCGGGTGGGACAGGGGGACTATGGCTACACCTTC. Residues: CASRVGQGDYGYTF.

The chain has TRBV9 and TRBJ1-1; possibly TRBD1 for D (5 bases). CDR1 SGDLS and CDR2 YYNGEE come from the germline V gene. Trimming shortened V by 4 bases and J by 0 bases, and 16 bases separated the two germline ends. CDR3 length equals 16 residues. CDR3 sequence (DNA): TGTGCCAGCAGCCGAGACAGCCAACCCATGAACACTGAAGCTTTCTTT. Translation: CASSRDSQPMNTEAFF.